These T cell receptor beta chains were read from a single sample in a study of T cell repertoires in cytomegalovirus infection. TCRdb reanalysed the reads using MiXCR and keeps one entry per CDR3 protein. The top ten hold about 14% of the sample, which has roughly 300,000 distinct CDR3 sequences, about a quarter seen once. Sequencing was performed on PBMCs. The receptors stem from a human donor in good health (CMV status not recorded). Some clones in this sample may be carry-over from other donors' samples. CDR3s include the opening cysteine and the closing phenylalanine or tryptophan. D genes are given only for firm matches. Size tells how often a clone was seen (once, few, many) or the class of an expanded clone, and some rows leave it out.

TRBJ2-7 TRBV28 TRBD2 few CASSPGSSGGTYEQYF TGTGCCAGCAGTCCGGGGTCTAGCGGAGGGACCTACGAGCAGTACTTC
TRBJ2-7 TRBV7-9 . few CASSSKDYEQYF TGTGCCAGCAGCTCAAAAGACTACGAGCAGTACTTC
TRBJ1-1 TRBV27 . . CASSSRARTEAFF TGTGCCAGCAGTTCACGGGCGCGGACTGAAGCTTTCTTT
TRBJ2-5 TRBV6-2/TRBV6-3 . . CASSYLEVETQYF TGTGCCAGCAGTTACTTGGAGGTGGAGACCCAGTACTTC
TRBJ2-7 TRBV7-9 TRBD1 . CASTQRQGGPQDEQYF TGTGCCAGCACCCAACGACAGGGGGGACCCCAGGACGAGCAGTACTTC
TRBJ2-2 TRBV27 . few CASRLTGRLNTGELFF TGTGCCAGCAGACTGACAGGACGGTTGAACACCGGGGAGCTGTTTTTT
TRBJ2-3 TRBV7-3 TRBD2 many CASSTSGGHPLSTDTQYF TGTGCCAGCAGCACCAGCGGGGGGCATCCACTTAGCACAGATACGCAGTATTTT
TRBJ1-1 TRBV7-2 . many CASSLARKNTEAFF TGTGCCAGCAGCTTAGCGCGGAAGAACACTGAAGCTTTCTTT
TRBJ2-6 TRBV12-3/TRBV12-4 . . CASSGGRTGDVLTF TGTGCCAGCAGTGGCGGAAGGACGGGGGACGTCCTGACTTTC
TRBJ2-5 TRBV20-1 . . CSVSTWPLQETQYF TGCAGCGTATCAACATGGCCCCTTCAAGAGACCCAGTACTTC
TRBJ1-4 TRBV2 . . CVSRGQYNEKLFF TGTGTCAGCAGAGGACAGTATAATGAAAAACTGTTTTTT
TRBJ1-2 TRBV7-2 . many CASSLDRVRGYTF TGTGCCAGCAGCTTAGACAGGGTACGGGGCTACACCTTC
TRBJ2-5 TRBV27 . . CASSLQRGQETQYF TGTGCCAGCAGTTTACAGAGGGGCCAAGAGACCCAGTACTTC
TRBJ2-5 TRBV7-2 . . CASSLFSHETQYF TGTGCCAGCAGCTTGTTTAGCCACGAGACCCAGTACTTC
TRBJ2-7 TRBV5-6 . once CASSSGTLVRYEQYF TGTGCCAGCAGCTCCGGGACACTTGTTCGCTACGAGCAGTACTTC
TRBJ2-1 TRBV15 TRBD2 few CATELAGAYNEQFF TGTGCCACCGAGTTAGCGGGGGCCTACAATGAGCAGTTCTTC
TRBJ1-2 TRBV12-3/TRBV12-4 TRBD1 few CASSLTGHGYTF TGTGCCAGCAGTCTGACAGGGCATGGCTACACCTTC
TRBJ2-7 TRBV7-2 . many CASSLYGNSYEQYF TGTGCCAGCAGCTTATACGGCAATAGCTACGAGCAGTACTTC
TRBJ1-3 TRBV11-2 TRBD1 . CASSFSDRVSGNTIYF TGTGCCAGCAGCTTCTCCGACAGGGTTTCTGGAAACACCATATATTTT
TRBJ2-6 TRBV2 . . CASAQIKLPESSGANVLTF TGTGCCAGCGCCCAGATAAAACTCCCAGAAAGCTCTGGGGCCAACGTCCTGACTTTC
TRBJ2-7 TRBV7-2 . many CASSPREANLPGEQYF TGTGCCAGCAGCCCCCGGGAAGCGAACCTACCGGGAGAGCAGTACTTC
TRBJ2-5 TRBV6-2/TRBV6-3 TRBD2 few CASNMNPGLASQETQYF TGTGCCAGCAATATGAATCCGGGACTAGCCTCTCAAGAGACCCAGTACTTC
TRBJ1-1 TRBV7-9 TRBD1 few CASNGRTGDMNTEAFF TGTGCCAGCAACGGAAGGACAGGGGACATGAACACTGAAGCTTTCTTT
TRBJ2-2 TRBV11-2 . . CASSLWLGNTGELFF TGTGCCAGCAGCTTATGGCTAGGGAACACCGGGGAGCTGTTTTTT
TRBJ1-1 TRBV28 . many CASSPRGQVGTEAFF TGTGCCAGCAGCCCTCGGGGCCAAGTAGGCACTGAAGCTTTCTTT
TRBJ2-7 TRBV4-1 . . CASSLGAGRSSYEQYF TGCGCCAGCAGCTTAGGGGCCGGACGGAGCTCCTACGAGCAGTACTTC
TRBJ2-1 TRBV11-2 TRBD2 many CASSLRPAPSGSSYNEQFF TGTGCCAGCAGCTTGCGCCCCGCCCCTAGCGGTAGCTCCTACAATGAGCAGTTCTTC
TRBJ1-2 TRBV12-3/TRBV12-4 TRBD1 few CASTRGQSNYGYTF TGTGCCAGCACCCGGGGACAGAGTAACTATGGCTACACCTTC
TRBJ1-4 TRBV6-2/TRBV6-3 . . CASRGPAANEKLFF TGTGCCAGCAGAGGACCGGCGGCTAATGAAAAACTGTTTTTT
TRBJ2-3 TRBV7-8 . . CASSSLGVAVQQYF TGTGCCAGCAGCTCCCTGGGGGTAGCGGTTCAACAGTATTTT
TRBJ1-1 TRBV10-3 TRBD1 . CAISDPTGGGSTEAFF TGTGCCATCAGTGACCCGACAGGGGGGGGAAGCACTGAAGCTTTCTTT
TRBJ2-1 TRBV6-6 TRBD1 . CASTLSGGYEQFF TGTGCCAGCACCCTCTCAGGGGGCTATGAGCAGTTCTTC
TRBJ1-2 TRBV28 . few CASRGGPRNYGYTF TGTGCCAGCAGGGGGGGGCCGAGAAACTATGGCTACACCTTC
TRBJ2-1 TRBV6-1 . few CASSAGPYNEQFF TGTGCCAGCAGTGCGGGACCCTACAATGAGCAGTTCTTC
TRBJ1-1 TRBV5-6 . . CASSLIARSTEAFF TGTGCCAGCAGCTTGATCGCCCGGAGCACTGAAGCTTTCTTT